The source of this TCR beta chain is a study of T cell repertoires in cytomegalovirus infection. Across the whole study: TCR beta signatures that were public indicated CMV infection and matching HLA type. Notes on the study in general: The ex vivo response was dominated by HLA-C-restricted CMV-specific TCR beta clonotypes.

The J segment lost 9 bases and the V segment lost 6 bases, leaving 10 bases of the junction unmatched. CDR1 and CDR2 (germline): MNHNS, SASEGT. The CDR3 spans 16 residues. A single record per CDR3 protein comes from TCRdb applying MiXCR to the reads. The sample carries approximately 500,000 distinct CDR3 sequences, about 11% recorded once. This clonotype came up many times. The antigen remains undetermined. The source of this sequence is a human donor in good health (CMV status not recorded). Some clones in this sample may be carry-over from other donors' samples. The source material was PBMCs. This rearrangement joins TRBV6-1 to TRBJ2-3; 15 positions agree with TRBD2. Here the CDR3 reads CASREGLAGGQGTQYF. In DNA form, the CDR3 reads TGTGCCAGCAGAGAGGGACTAGCGGGGGGCCAGGGGACGCAGTATTTT.